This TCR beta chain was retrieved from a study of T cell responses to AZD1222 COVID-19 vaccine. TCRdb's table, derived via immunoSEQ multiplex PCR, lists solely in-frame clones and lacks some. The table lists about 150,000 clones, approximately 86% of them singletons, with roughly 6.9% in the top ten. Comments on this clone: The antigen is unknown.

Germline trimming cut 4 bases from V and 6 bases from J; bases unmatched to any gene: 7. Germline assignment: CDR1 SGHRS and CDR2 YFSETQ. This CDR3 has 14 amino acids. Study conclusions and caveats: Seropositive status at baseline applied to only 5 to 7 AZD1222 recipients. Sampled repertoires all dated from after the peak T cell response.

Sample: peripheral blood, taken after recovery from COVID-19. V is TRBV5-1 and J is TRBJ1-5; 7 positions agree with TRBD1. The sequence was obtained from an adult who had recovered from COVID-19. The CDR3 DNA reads TGCGCCAGCAGCCAAACAGGGGAGGGTCAGCCCCAGCATTTT. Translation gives CASSQTGEGQPQHF.